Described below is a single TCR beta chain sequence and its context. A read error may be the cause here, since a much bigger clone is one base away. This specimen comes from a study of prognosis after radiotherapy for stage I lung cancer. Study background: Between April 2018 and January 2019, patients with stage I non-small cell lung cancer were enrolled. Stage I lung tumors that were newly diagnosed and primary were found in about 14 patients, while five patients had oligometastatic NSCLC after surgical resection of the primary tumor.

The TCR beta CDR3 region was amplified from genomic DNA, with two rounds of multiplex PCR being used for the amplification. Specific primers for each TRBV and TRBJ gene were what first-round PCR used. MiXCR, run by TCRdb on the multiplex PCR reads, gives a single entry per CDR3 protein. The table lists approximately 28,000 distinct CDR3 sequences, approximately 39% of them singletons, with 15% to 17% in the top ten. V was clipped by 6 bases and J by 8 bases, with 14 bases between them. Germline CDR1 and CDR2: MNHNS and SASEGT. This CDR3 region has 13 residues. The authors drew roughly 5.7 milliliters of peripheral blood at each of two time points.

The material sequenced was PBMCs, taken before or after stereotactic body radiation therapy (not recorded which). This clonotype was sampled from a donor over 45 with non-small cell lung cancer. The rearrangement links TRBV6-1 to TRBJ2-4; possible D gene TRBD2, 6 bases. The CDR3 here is CASRGRGGDIQYF. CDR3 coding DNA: TGTGCCAGCAGGGGTAGAGGCGGGGACATTCAGTACTTC.